Listed below are T cell receptor beta chains from one sample, sequenced in a study of shared clonotypes between healthy human individuals. Measured with immunoSEQ multiplex PCR; TCRdb has only the in-frame clones, and not every one. The sample includes some 2.1 million clones, around 93% of them seen just once. The specimen sequenced was naive CD8+ T cells from PBMCs. These receptors originate from a man in his late teens or twenties in good health. Some clones in this sample may be carry-over from other donors' samples. CDR3s include the opening cysteine and the closing phenylalanine or tryptophan. Fields, in order: clone size, D gene, J gene, V gene, CDR3 protein, CDR3 DNA. A D gene is named only where the DNA matches it firmly. Clone size, where shown, is once, few, many, or a class for clones that have expanded.

>-|-|TRBJ1-2|TRBV4-1
CASSQTRQTIYGYTF
TGCGCCAGCAGCCAGACCAGACAGACGATCTATGGCTACACCTTC
>-|-|TRBJ1-1|TRBV19
CASSQQGSEAFF
TGTGCCAGTAGTCAACAGGGATCTGAAGCTTTCTTT
>once|TRBD1|TRBJ1-2|TRBV10-3
CAISEGTGANENDGYTF
TGTGCCATCAGTGAGGGGACAGGGGCAAATGAAAATGATGGCTACACCTTC
>-|TRBD1|TRBJ2-7|TRBV19
CASSDRQGNTPTWYEQYF
TGTGCCAGTAGTGACCGACAGGGAAATACCCCTACCTGGTACGAGCAGTACTTC
>-|TRBD2|TRBJ2-1|TRBV18
CASSPPVRTSGLYEQFF
TGTGCCAGCTCACCACCGGTCAGAACTAGCGGCCTTTATGAGCAGTTCTTC
>-|TRBD2|TRBJ2-1|TRBV27
CASGIAGGSYNEQFF
TGTGCCAGCGGCATAGCGGGAGGCTCCTACAATGAGCAGTTCTTC
>-|-|TRBJ2-5|TRBV11-2
CASRADQETQYF
TGTGCCAGCAGGGCGGACCAAGAGACCCAGTACTTC
>-|-|TRBJ2-7|TRBV27
CASSPGTGITYEQYF
TGTGCCAGCAGTCCCGGGACCGGGATTACCTACGAGCAGTACTTC
>-|-|TRBJ1-2|TRBV5-1
CASSLGTAGYTF
TGCGCCAGCAGCTTGGGGACAGCTGGCTACACCTTC
>-|-|TRBJ2-1|TRBV11-1
CASSPTRDWGEQFF
TGTGCCAGCAGCCCGACTAGGGATTGGGGTGAGCAGTTCTTC
>-|-|TRBJ1-5|TRBV18
CASSLITARKNQPQHF
TGTGCCAGCTCACTCATTACGGCCCGCAAGAATCAGCCCCAGCATTTT
>-|-|TRBJ1-1|TRBV6-5
CASSYLMDSEAFF
TGTGCCAGCAGTTACTTGATGGACAGTGAAGCTTTCTTT
>-|-|TRBJ2-5|TRBV2
CASSETPTGQETQYF
TGTGCCAGCAGTGAAACCCCCACAGGCCAAGAGACCCAGTACTTC
>-|-|TRBJ2-7|TRBV10-1
CASGGMWRDGYEQYF
TGCGCCAGTGGTGGTATGTGGAGGGATGGCTACGAGCAGTACTTC
>-|TRBD1|TRBJ1-3|TRBV5-8
CASSGHPDRVSGNTIYF
TGTGCCAGCAGCGGGCACCCGGACAGGGTGTCTGGAAACACCATATATTTT
>-|TRBD2|TRBJ2-3|TRBV27
CASSLRVSGGADTQYF
TGTGCCAGCAGTTTAAGGGTCTCCGGGGGGGCAGATACGCAGTATTTT
>-|TRBD2|TRBJ2-5|TRBV7-9
CASSLYGEGQETQYF
TGTGCCAGCAGCTTATATGGGGAGGGACAAGAGACCCAGTACTTC
>-|TRBD2|TRBJ2-3|TRBV9
CASSGTLAGYTDTQYF
TGTGCCAGCAGCGGCACTCTAGCGGGATACACAGATACGCAGTATTTT
>once|-|TRBJ1-2|TRBV19
CASSPGNYYGYTF
TGTGCCAGTAGTCCCGGGAACTACTATGGCTACACCTTC
>-|TRBD1|TRBJ1-1|TRBV30
CAWSVRTGGPEAFF
TGTGCCTGGAGTGTACGGACAGGAGGTCCTGAAGCTTTCTTT
>-|-|TRBJ2-1|TRBV5-6
CASSFSGGFEQFF
TGTGCCAGCAGCTTTTCTGGGGGTTTTGAGCAGTTCTTC
>-|-|TRBJ1-2|TRBV2
CASPGSSQRNRYGYTF
TGTGCCAGCCCGGGGTCCTCTCAGCGAAACCGTTATGGCTACACCTTC
>-|-|TRBJ1-4|TRBV28
CASSSQTEDSLNEKLFF
TGTGCCAGCAGCTCCCAAACAGAGGACAGCTTAAATGAAAAACTGTTTTTT
>-|-|TRBJ1-4|TRBV28
CASSRWSNEKLFF
TGTGCCAGCTCGAGATGGTCTAATGAAAAACTGTTTTTT
>-|TRBD1|TRBJ2-7|TRBV28
CATFSRDRGFHEQYF
TGTGCCACCTTTAGCCGGGACAGGGGTTTCCACGAGCAGTACTTC
>-|-|TRBJ2-2|TRBV7-8
CASSPAVVGELFF
TGTGCCAGCAGCCCAGCAGTGGTCGGGGAGCTGTTTTTT
>-|-|TRBJ2-7|TRBV13
CASSLGGAITPEQYF
TGTGCCAGCAGCCTGGGCGGGGCCATAACCCCGGAGCAGTACTTC
>-|-|TRBJ2-1|TRBV10-3
CAISEPGTRNEQFF
TGTGCCATCAGTGAACCCGGGACAAGGAATGAGCAGTTCTTC
>-|TRBD2|TRBJ2-3|TRBV27
CASSLRSLTSGRADTQYF
TGTGCCAGCAGTTTACGTTCGCTGACTAGCGGGAGAGCAGATACGCAGTATTTT
>-|-|TRBJ2-5|TRBV4-1
CASSQLAPASQETQYF
TGCGCCAGCAGCCAGCTTGCCCCAGCCTCCCAAGAGACCCAGTACTTC
>-|-|TRBJ2-7|TRBV15
CATSRDGEGMYEQYF
TGTGCCACCAGCAGAGATGGCGAGGGTATGTACGAGCAGTACTTC
>once|-|TRBJ2-1|TRBV27
CASSLRHNEQFF
TGTGCCAGCAGTTTAAGGCACAATGAGCAGTTCTTC
>-|TRBD1|TRBJ2-7|TRBV4-2
CASSQPSGQGIEQYF
TGTGCCAGCAGCCAACCTTCGGGACAGGGGATCGAGCAGTACTTC
>-|-|TRBJ2-7|TRBV28
CASSLGAGQVPYEQYF
TGTGCCAGCAGTTTAGGAGCCGGACAAGTACCCTACGAGCAGTACTTC
>-|-|TRBJ2-5|TRBV11-2
CASSSRGTQETQYF
TGTGCCAGCAGTTCCCGGGGGACCCAAGAGACCCAGTACTTC
>-|-|TRBJ2-7|TRBV2
CASRASIIYEQYF
TGTGCCAGCAGAGCGTCAATAATTTACGAGCAGTACTTC
>-|-|TRBJ2-1|TRBV18
CASSPTGTRAGNEQFF
TGTGCCAGCTCACCTACCGGGACTCGCGCAGGCAATGAGCAGTTCTTC
>-|-|TRBJ2-1|TRBV7-9
CASSLPLKGNEQFF
TGTGCCAGCAGCTTACCCCTAAAGGGGAATGAGCAGTTCTTC
>-|TRBD1|TRBJ2-2|TRBV6-5
CASRSRGITGELFF
TGTGCCAGCCGGAGCAGGGGGATTACCGGGGAGCTGTTTTTT
>-|-|TRBJ2-7|TRBV6-1
CASSGIYPEQYF
TGTGCCAGCAGTGGTATTTACCCTGAGCAGTACTTC
>-|TRBD2|TRBJ2-1|TRBV10-3
CAISSKLAGVNNEQFF
TGTGCCATCAGTTCAAAACTAGCGGGAGTAAACAATGAGCAGTTCTTC
>-|-|TRBJ2-1|TRBV28
CASSPTRGREPLRQFF
TGTGCCAGCAGTCCTACCCGAGGGCGGGAACCCTTGAGGCAGTTCTTC
>-|TRBD2|TRBJ2-1|TRBV2
CASRLAPGLAGEGVNEQFF
TGTGCCAGCAGGTTGGCCCCGGGACTAGCGGGAGAAGGGGTCAATGAGCAGTTCTTC
>-|-|TRBJ2-3|TRBV6-6
CATSVLRDTQYF
TGTGCCACCTCAGTCCTCAGGGATACGCAGTATTTT
>-|-|TRBJ1-1|TRBV29-1
CSVEDQRAEAFF
TGCAGCGTTGAAGATCAAAGGGCTGAAGCTTTCTTT
>-|TRBD1|TRBJ2-3|TRBV5-1
CASSLPTPGQGDQSTDTQYF
TGCGCCAGCAGCTTGCCTACGCCGGGACAGGGAGATCAGAGCACAGATACGCAGTATTTT
>-|-|TRBJ2-6|TRBV28
CASSNRGANVLTF
TGTGCCAGCAGTAATCGTGGGGCCAACGTCCTGACTTTC
>-|TRBD1|TRBJ2-5|TRBV11-2
CASSLGPGTGGRETQYF
TGTGCCAGCAGCTTAGGACCCGGGACAGGGGGCCGGGAGACCCAGTACTTC
>-|-|TRBJ2-1|TRBV2
CASMDDSYNEQFF
TGTGCCAGCATGGACGACTCCTACAATGAGCAGTTCTTC
>-|TRBD2|TRBJ2-1|TRBV6-4
CASSPGGLAGGHEQFF
TGTGCCAGCAGCCCTGGCGGACTAGCGGGAGGACATGAGCAGTTCTTC
>-|TRBD2|TRBJ2-7|TRBV27
CASSLAGVPYEQYF
TGTGCCAGCAGTTTGGCGGGAGTACCCTACGAGCAGTACTTC
>-|-|TRBJ1-1|TRBV28
CASSFRVVNTEAFF
TGTGCCAGCAGTTTCCGGGTAGTGAACACTGAAGCTTTCTTT
>-|-|TRBJ2-7|TRBV27
CASSLSSGVVSYEQYF
TGTGCCAGCAGTTTATCATCGGGAGTAGTATCCTACGAGCAGTACTTC
>-|TRBD2|TRBJ2-2|TRBV7-6
CASSLGASGGVPGELFF
TGTGCCAGCAGCTTAGGGGCTAGCGGAGGGGTACCCGGGGAGCTGTTTTTT
>-|-|TRBJ1-2|TRBV28
CASSLGVGRDYGYTF
TGTGCCAGCAGTTTGGGGGTCGGCAGAGACTATGGCTACACCTTC
>-|TRBD1|TRBJ1-2|TRBV6-1
CASYYRGGGNYGYTF
TGTGCCAGCTATTACAGGGGAGGGGGAAACTATGGCTACACCTTC
>once|TRBD1|TRBJ1-4|TRBV7-9
CASSRRQGSVDEKLFF
TGTGCCAGCAGCCGGAGACAGGGGAGTGTGGATGAAAAACTGTTTTTT
>-|TRBD2|TRBJ2-1|TRBV28
CASSFLAGVVHEQFF
TGTGCCAGCAGTTTCTTAGCGGGAGTAGTCCATGAGCAGTTCTTC